The present T cell receptor (beta chain) was sequenced within a study of T cells expressing NK-cell markers. The overall study: Seven of the eight sequenced donors were HCMV-seropositive; one was seronegative.

TCR beta cDNA was generated via 5'RACE template switching incorporating UMIs. Reanalyzing the 5' RACE reads, TCRdb keeps one entry per CDR3 protein, without DNA. The specimen's table records under 600,000 distinct CDR3 sequences. The study, taken as a whole, reports: Uncertainty persisted over the HCMV specificity of expanded NKG2C+ T cell clones.

The CDR3 covers 15 residues. Germline V gene data show CDR1 as KGHDR and CDR2 as SFDVKD. A word on this clonotype: Its specificity is unknown.

Sample: blood T cells: a sorted CD56 or NKG2C T cell subset, CD4+ or CD8+ T cells, or bulk PBMC T cells (not recorded which). The V gene is TRBV24-1, the J gene TRBJ2-7. The receptor was derived from a woman aged 50 to 60 in good health. This CDR3 reads CATSGTDGSTYEQYF.